Each of the 25 T cell receptor beta chains below was sequenced from the same sample in a study of PD-L1 blockade in urothelial cancer. The time point: pretreatment peripheral blood. Assay used: immunoSEQ multiplex PCR; TCRdb lists only in-frame clones, some missing. Of around 43,000 clones detected, roughly 84% appear once; the ten largest clones hold around a quarter. This specimen was PBMCs, taken around atezolizumab (anti-PD-L1) treatment. The receptors derive from a donor over 35 with urothelial cancer.

The rearrangement uses TRBV25-1 and TRBJ2-7; TRBD2 agrees at 7 bases. There are 16 residues in the CDR3. Per germline, CDR1 MGHDK and CDR2 SYGVNS. The ends lost 5 bases at V and 3 bases at J; junction bases unmatched: 13. CDR3 coding DNA: TGTGCCAGCAGTCGGGGAGGGCTGACTACTAACTACGAGCAGTACTTC. The encoded protein is CASSRGGLTTNYEQYF.

V gene TRBV2 combines with J gene TRBJ2-3, with a weak D call TRBD2 (6 bases). The CDR3 sequence is 13 residues long. Germline V gene lookup returns CDR1 SNHLY and CDR2 FYNNEI. Trimming removed 10 bases at V and 6 bases at J, with 17 bases between. The DNA for the CDR3 is TGTGCCACCGGGACTTCCCCCGGGGATACGCAGTATTTT. It encodes CATGTSPGDTQYF.

The DNA of the CDR3 is TGCGCCAGCAGCCGAGCTAGCGGGGCACTCTACGAGCAGTACTTC. Protein product: CASSRASGALYEQYF. V and J are TRBV4-1 and TRBJ2-7; TRBD2 agrees at 9 bases. The V gene end was trimmed by 4 bases and the J gene end by 3 bases; junction bases not matched to a gene: 7. Germline V lookup: CDR1 MGHRA, CDR2 YSYEKL. This CDR3 is 15 amino acids long.

The CDR3 protein is CASSSQGQGGYEQYF. For the CDR3, the DNA is TGTGCCAGCTCCTCCCAGGGGCAGGGGGGTTACGAGCAGTACTTC. The chain is built from TRBV6-6 and TRBJ2-7, with D possibly TRBD1 on 7 matching bases. V was cut by 8 bases and J by 4 bases, with 21 bases left in between. Germline V gene data show CDR1 as MNHNY and CDR2 as SVGAGI (reference sequence). The CDR3 is made up of 15 amino acids.

The CDR3 here is CASSQALGPRGNTEAFF. The DNA for the CDR3 is TGTGCCAGCAGCCAAGCCCTAGGTCCCAGGGGGAACACTGAAGCTTTCTTT. The rearrangement uses TRBV4-2 and TRBJ1-1; maybe TRBD1 (6 bases). CDR3 size: 17 residues. The germline V and J ends were trimmed by 1 base and 1 base, with 16 bases remaining between them. CDR1 LGHNA and CDR2 YNFKEQ come from the germline V gene.

CDR3 protein: CASSRQGANTEAFF. As DNA, the CDR3 is TGTGCCAGCTCACGGCAGGGGGCGAACACTGAAGCTTTCTTT. J is TRBJ1-1 and V is TRBV18; 8 nucleotides align to TRBD1. Per germline, CDR1 KGHSH and CDR2 LQKENI. V trimming: 4 bases; J trimming: 1 base; junction bases outside the gene matches: 2. The length of the CDR3 is 14 residues.

V and J are TRBV7-2 and TRBJ2-1; 10 bases align to TRBD2. V lost 7 bases and J lost 3; bases outside the gene matches: 6. Germline loops: CDR1 SGHTA, CDR2 FQGNSA. The CDR3 covers 15 residues. The CDR3 here is CASTKREGLYNEQFF. Here the CDR3 DNA reads TGTGCCAGCACGAAGCGGGAGGGGCTCTACAATGAGCAGTTCTTC.

The rearrangement joins TRBV28 to TRBJ2-7; a weak D match, TRBD1 (6 bases). This CDR3 contains 12 residues. CDR1 MDHEN and CDR2 SYDVKM come from the germline V gene. V was trimmed by 6 bases and J by 7 bases, leaving 13 bases between them. CDR3 region: CASRTGHPEQYF. The CDR3 DNA is TGTGCCAGCAGGACGGGACACCCAGAGCAGTACTTC.

This clone was recorded only once. The chain couples TRBV18 to TRBJ2-1; D is perhaps TRBD2 (6 bases). The CDR3 runs to 14 residues. The germline V gene has CDR1 KGHSH and CDR2 LQKENI. The V end was cut by 3 bases, the J end by 5 bases, with 11 bases between. CDR3 region: CASSPQAGNNEQFF. DNA for the CDR3: TGTGCCAGCTCACCCCAGGCGGGGAACAATGAGCAGTTCTTC.

The rearrangement joins TRBV4-1 to TRBJ2-1, with 9 positions matching TRBD2. The ends lost 1 base at V and 6 bases at J; junction bases unmatched: 7. This CDR3 region has 16 residues. The germline V gene encodes CDR1 MGHRA and CDR2 YSYEKL. In DNA form, the CDR3 reads TGCGCCAGCAGCCAAGTTGGCGGGAGGGGTGGCAATGAGCAGTTCTTC. Amino acids: CASSQVGGRGGNEQFF.

The gene calls are TRBV7-2 and TRBJ2-7; 8 nucleotides align to TRBD1. This CDR3 is built from 15 residues. The germline CDR1 and CDR2 sequences are SGHTA and FQGNSA. The V gene end was trimmed by 5 bases and the J gene end by 5 bases; junction bases not matched to a gene: 11. The CDR3 region is CASSGSGQGGHEQYF. The CDR3 DNA follows: TGTGCCAGCAGCGGGTCCGGACAGGGTGGGCACGAGCAGTACTTC. Full variable domain (missing parts from reference TRBV7-2 and TRBJ2-7): GAGVSQSPSNKVTEKGKDVELRCDPISGHTALYWYRQSLGQGLEFLIYFQGNSAPDKSGLPSDRFSAERTGGSVSTLTIQRTQQEDSAVYLCASSGSGQGGHEQYFGPGTRLTVT.

The chain has TRBV7-9 and TRBJ2-2; 9 positions match TRBD2. With 2 bases clipped from V and 7 bases from J, the junction kept 5 bases outside the gene matches. CDR3 size: 15 residues. Germline values: CDR1 SEHNR, CDR2 FQNEAQ (reference sequence). For the CDR3, the DNA is TGTGCCAGCAGCTTAATAGCGGGAGTAGGCGGGGAGCTGTTTTTT. This encodes CASSLIAGVGGELFF.

The CDR3 bases are TGCGCCAGCCAGGCCGCGAACACCGGGGAGCTGTTTTTT. Translated, it gives CASQAANTGELFF. V is TRBV5-1 and J is TRBJ2-2; D not resolved. CDR1 is SGHRS and CDR2 is YFSETQ in the germline V gene. V was cut by 7 bases and J by 0 bases, with 7 bases left in between. The CDR3 runs to 13 residues. Supplemented by reference TRBV5-1 and TRBJ2-2, the full variable domain reads KAGVTQTPRYLIKTRGQQVTLSCSPISGHRSVSWYQQTPGQGLQFLFEYFSETQRNKGNFPGRFSGRQFSNSRSEMNVSTLELGDSALYLCASQAANTGELFFGEGSRLTVL.

This clone was found once. J is TRBJ2-7 and V is TRBV7-3; D possibly corresponds to TRBD1 (7 bases). From germline, CDR1 is SGHTA and CDR2 FQGTGA. The CDR3 is 15 amino acids. V was clipped by 5 bases and J by 3 bases, with 17 bases between them. The CDR3 bases are TGTGCCAGCAGCCCCTCGGGGCAGGGGGGCTACGAGCAGTACTTC. Protein product: CASSPSGQGGYEQYF.

The V and J genes are TRBV7-8 and TRBJ2-7; D is perhaps TRBD2 (7 bases). Trimming left V 5 bases short and J 0 bases short, with 17 bases between. Germline lookup yields CDR1 SGHVS and CDR2 FQNEAQ. This CDR3 region has 16 residues. For the CDR3, the DNA is TGTGCCAGCAGCCACACCGGGGGGCCAAGCTCCTACGAGCAGTACTTC. Its translation is CASSHTGGPSSYEQYF.

V is TRBV6-8 and J is TRBJ2-7, with 7 bases fitting TRBD2. V lost 0 bases to trimming and J lost 7 bases; unmatched junction nucleotides: 12. The germline V gene has CDR1 MNHGY and CDR2 SAAAGT. This CDR3 has 16 amino acids. CDR3 nucleotide sequence: TGTGCCAGCAGTTACTCGCTGGCGGGAGATGGACGGGAGCAGTACTTC. It yields the protein CASSYSLAGDGREQYF.

The V and J genes are TRBV11-3 and TRBJ2-1, with 13 bases that match TRBD2. Germline CDR1 SGHNT, CDR2 YENEEA. The CDR3 consists of 17 residues. V was clipped by 5 bases and J by 2 bases; unmatched bases: 6. The CDR3 sequence is CASSPRTSGSPYNEQFF. CDR3 DNA: TGTGCCAGCAGCCCCCGGACTAGCGGGAGCCCCTACAATGAGCAGTTCTTC.

The chain carries TRBV6-6 and TRBJ2-2, with 7 bases that match TRBD2. Germline trimming cut 2 bases from V and 2 bases from J; bases unmatched to any gene: 5. Germline CDR1 is MNHNY and CDR2 is SVGAGI (reference sequence). The length of the CDR3 is 16 residues. CDR3: CASSYGAGVNTGELFF. The CDR3 DNA follows: TGTGCCAGCAGTTACGGGGCGGGAGTAAACACCGGGGAGCTGTTTTTT.

The gene calls are TRBV2 and TRBJ1-4, with no clear D. The CDR3 length is 13 residues. The V end was cut by 4 bases, the J end by 5 bases, with 8 bases between. Germline values: CDR1 SNHLY, CDR2 FYNNEI. Here the CDR3 reads CASSAGRNEKLFF. In DNA form, the CDR3 reads TGTGCCAGCAGTGCAGGCAGGAATGAAAAACTGTTTTTT.

This clone has more than one count but fewer than ten. The rearrangement uses TRBV25-1 and TRBJ1-2; D is possibly TRBD1 (5 bases). The CDR3 runs 15 residues. The germline V gene has CDR1 MGHDK and CDR2 SYGVNS. V was clipped by 4 bases and J by 4 bases, with 16 bases between them. In nucleotides, the CDR3 is TGTGCCAGCAGTGCCGGGGGGGAGAGTGGCTATGGCTACACCTTC. Translated, it gives CASSAGGESGYGYTF.

A remark on this clone: In the same sample, other DNA sequences code for this CDR3. This rearrangement joins TRBV28 to TRBJ2-7; D gene ambiguous. V was clipped by 5 bases and J by 3 bases, with 11 bases between them. Germline V gives CDR1 MDHEN, CDR2 SYDVKM. The CDR3 has 13 amino acids. CDR3 residues: CASSPTSSYEQYF. DNA for the CDR3: TGTGCCAGCAGTCCAACGTCCAGCTACGAGCAGTACTTC.

A few counts support this clone. The chain joins TRBV4-1 to TRBJ1-3, with a tentative D call TRBD1 (6 bases). Deletions cut 5 bases from V and 0 bases from J, with 20 bases between. This CDR3 spans 18 amino acids. Germline V gene sequence: CDR1 MGHRA, CDR2 YSYEKL. The chain's CDR3 is CASSTFILTGRSGNTIYF. The CDR3 DNA reads as TGCGCCAGCAGCACCTTCATTCTGACAGGCCGCTCTGGAAACACCATATATTTT.

The V gene is TRBV6-5, the J gene TRBJ1-1; TRBD1 aligns across 8 bases. The CDR3 has 13 residues. Looked up from germline, CDR1 is MNHEY and CDR2 is SVGAGI. The ends lost 8 bases at V and 5 bases at J; junction bases unmatched: 7. In DNA, the CDR3 is TGTGCCAGCCAGGGCAGGGGGCAGACTGAAGCTTTCTTT. Amino acid sequence: CASQGRGQTEAFF.

The V and J genes are TRBV12-5 and TRBJ1-5; a possible D gene is TRBD1 (6 bases). V lost 1 base and J lost 3, with 10 bases in between. Germline V gene sequence: CDR1 LGHNT, CDR2 FRNRAP. The CDR3 has 15 amino acids. CDR3 nucleotides: TGTGCTAGTGGTTTGGCCGCGGGGGCCAATCAGCCCCAGCATTTT. It codes for CASGLAAGANQPQHF.

The rearrangement links TRBV2 to TRBJ1-4; TRBD1 agrees at 7 bases. The V and J ends lost 7 bases and 3 bases, in that order; junction bases with no gene match: 8. CDR3 length: 15 amino acids. Germline V gene lookup returns CDR1 SNHLY and CDR2 FYNNEI. CDR3 residues: CASTPGTVPNEKLFF. CDR3 DNA sequence: TGTGCCAGCACTCCCGGGACAGTCCCTAATGAAAAACTGTTTTTT. Full variable domain (rest looked up from reference TRBV2 and TRBJ1-4): EPEVTQTPSHQVTQMGQEVILRCVPISNHLYFYWYRQILGQKVEFLVSFYNNEISEKSEIFDDQFSVERPDGSNFTLKIRSTKLEDSAMYFCASTPGTVPNEKLFFGSGTQLSVL.